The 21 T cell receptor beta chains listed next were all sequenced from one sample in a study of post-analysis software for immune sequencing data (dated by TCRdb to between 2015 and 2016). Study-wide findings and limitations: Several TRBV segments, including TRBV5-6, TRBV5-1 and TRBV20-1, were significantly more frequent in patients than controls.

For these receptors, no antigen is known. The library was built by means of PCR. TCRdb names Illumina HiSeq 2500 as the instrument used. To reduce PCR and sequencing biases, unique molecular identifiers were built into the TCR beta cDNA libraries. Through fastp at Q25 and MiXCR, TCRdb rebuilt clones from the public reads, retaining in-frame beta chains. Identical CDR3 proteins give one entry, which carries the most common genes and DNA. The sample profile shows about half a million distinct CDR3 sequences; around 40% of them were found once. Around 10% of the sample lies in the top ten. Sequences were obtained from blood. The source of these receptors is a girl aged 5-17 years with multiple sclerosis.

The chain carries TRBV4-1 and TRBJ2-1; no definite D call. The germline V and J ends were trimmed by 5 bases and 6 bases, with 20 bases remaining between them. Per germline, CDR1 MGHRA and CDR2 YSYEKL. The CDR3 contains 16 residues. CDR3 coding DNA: TGCGCCAGCAGCGCCCCAGGACGAGAGATAGGCAATGAGCAGTTCTTC. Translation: CASSAPGREIGNEQFF.

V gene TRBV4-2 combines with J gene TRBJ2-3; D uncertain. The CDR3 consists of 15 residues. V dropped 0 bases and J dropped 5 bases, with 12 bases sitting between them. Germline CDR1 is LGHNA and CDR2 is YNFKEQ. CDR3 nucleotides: TGTGCCAGCAGCCAAGATCCCCCACAAGAAGATACGCAGTATTTT. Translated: CASSQDPPQEDTQYF.

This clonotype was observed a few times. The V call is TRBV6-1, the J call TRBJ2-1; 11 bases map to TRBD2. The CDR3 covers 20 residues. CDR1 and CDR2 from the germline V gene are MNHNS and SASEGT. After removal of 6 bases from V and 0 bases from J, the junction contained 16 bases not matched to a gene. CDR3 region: CASSQMGLAATKHSYNEQFF. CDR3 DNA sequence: TGTGCCAGCAGCCAAATGGGACTAGCGGCCACGAAGCACTCCTACAATGAGCAGTTCTTC.

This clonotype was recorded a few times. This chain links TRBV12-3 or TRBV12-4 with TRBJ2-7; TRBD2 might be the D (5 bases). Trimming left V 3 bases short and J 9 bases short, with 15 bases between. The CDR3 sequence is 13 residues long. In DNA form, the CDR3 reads TGTGCCAGCAGTTTCCGGCTAGCACAAGGGCAGTACTTC. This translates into CASSFRLAQGQYF.

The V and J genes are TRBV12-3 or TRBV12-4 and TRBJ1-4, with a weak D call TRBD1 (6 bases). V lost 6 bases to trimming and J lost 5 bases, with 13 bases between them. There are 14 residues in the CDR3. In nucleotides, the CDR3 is TGTGCCAGCAGCCCAGGACAGATCAATGAAAAACTGTTTTTT. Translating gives CASSPGQINEKLFF.

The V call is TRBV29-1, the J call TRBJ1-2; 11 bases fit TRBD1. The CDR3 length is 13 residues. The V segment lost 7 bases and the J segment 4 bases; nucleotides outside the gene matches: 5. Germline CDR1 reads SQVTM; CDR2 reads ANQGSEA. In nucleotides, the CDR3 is TGCAGCGCTGGACAGGGGGCACTCTATGGCTACACCTTC. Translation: CSAGQGALYGYTF.

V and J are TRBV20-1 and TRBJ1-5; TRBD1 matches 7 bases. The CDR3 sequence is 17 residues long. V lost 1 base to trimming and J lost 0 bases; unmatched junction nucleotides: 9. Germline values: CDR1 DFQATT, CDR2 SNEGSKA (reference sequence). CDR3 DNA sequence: TGCAGTGCTAGAGTTTGGCAGGGACAGCTTAGCAATCAGCCCCAGCATTTT. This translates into CSARVWQGQLSNQPQHF.

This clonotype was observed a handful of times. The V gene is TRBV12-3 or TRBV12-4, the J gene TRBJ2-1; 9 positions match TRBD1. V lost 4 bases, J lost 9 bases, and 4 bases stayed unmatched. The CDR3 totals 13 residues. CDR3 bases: TGTGCCAGCAGTTGGGACAGGGAGAGTGAGCAGTTCTTC. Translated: CASSWDRESEQFF.

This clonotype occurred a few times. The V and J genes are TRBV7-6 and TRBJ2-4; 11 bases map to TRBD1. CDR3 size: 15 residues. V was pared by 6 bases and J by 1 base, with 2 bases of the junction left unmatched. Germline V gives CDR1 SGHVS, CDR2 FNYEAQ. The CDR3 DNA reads TGTGCCAGCAGACGGGACAGGGGGGCCAAAAACATTCAGTACTTC. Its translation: CASRRDRGAKNIQYF.

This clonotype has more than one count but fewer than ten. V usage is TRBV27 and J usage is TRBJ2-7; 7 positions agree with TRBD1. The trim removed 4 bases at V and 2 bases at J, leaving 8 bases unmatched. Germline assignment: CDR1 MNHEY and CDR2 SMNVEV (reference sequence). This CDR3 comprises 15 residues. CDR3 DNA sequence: TGTGCCAGCAGTTCCATCGGGACAGCCCCCTACGAGCAGTACTTC. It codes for CASSSIGTAPYEQYF.

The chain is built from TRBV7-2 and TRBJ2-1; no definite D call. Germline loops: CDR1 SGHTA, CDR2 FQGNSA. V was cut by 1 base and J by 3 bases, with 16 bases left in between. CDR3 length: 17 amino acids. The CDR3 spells CASSLVSTTFFYNEQFF. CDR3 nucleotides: TGTGCCAGCAGCTTAGTTTCCACCACATTTTTCTACAATGAGCAGTTCTTC.

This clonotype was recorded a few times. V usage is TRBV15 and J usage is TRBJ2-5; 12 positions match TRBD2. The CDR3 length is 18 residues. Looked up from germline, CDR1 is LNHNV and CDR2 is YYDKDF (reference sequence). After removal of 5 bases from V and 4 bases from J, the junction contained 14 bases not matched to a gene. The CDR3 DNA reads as TGTGCCACCAGCTACATCGCCGGTCTAGCGGGAGGGGCAGAGACCCAGTACTTC. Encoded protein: CATSYIAGLAGGAETQYF.

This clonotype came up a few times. The CDR3, as DNA: TGTGCCAGCACCACGGCCGCTAAAGATGAAAAACTGTTTTTT. Its protein is CASTTAAKDEKLFF. V gene TRBV28 combines with J gene TRBJ1-4; no definite D call. Trimming removed 7 bases from V and 6 bases from J, with 15 bases in between. Germline CDR1 and CDR2: MDHEN and SYDVKM. The CDR3 sequence is 14 residues long.

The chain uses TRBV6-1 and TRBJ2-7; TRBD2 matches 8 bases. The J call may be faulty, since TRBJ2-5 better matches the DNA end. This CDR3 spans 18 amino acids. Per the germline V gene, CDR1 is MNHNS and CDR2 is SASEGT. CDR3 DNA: TGTGCCAGCAGTCCGATGCCGGGACGGGGGGGACCCCAGGAGACCCAGTACTTC. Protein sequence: CASSPMPGRGGPQETQYF.

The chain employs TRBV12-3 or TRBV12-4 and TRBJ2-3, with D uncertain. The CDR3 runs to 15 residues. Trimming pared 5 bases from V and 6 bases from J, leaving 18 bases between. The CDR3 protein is CASSPSRAGADTQYF. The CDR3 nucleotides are TGTGCCAGCAGTCCCTCAAGGGCAGGTGCCGATACGCAGTATTTT.

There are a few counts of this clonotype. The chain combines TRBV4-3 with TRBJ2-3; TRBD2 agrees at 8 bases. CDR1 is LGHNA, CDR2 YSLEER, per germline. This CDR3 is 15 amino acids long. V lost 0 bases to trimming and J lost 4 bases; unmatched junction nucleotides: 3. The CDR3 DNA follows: TGCGCCAGCAGCCAAGATGTAGCGGGGTCAGATACGCAGTATTTT. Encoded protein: CASSQDVAGSDTQYF.

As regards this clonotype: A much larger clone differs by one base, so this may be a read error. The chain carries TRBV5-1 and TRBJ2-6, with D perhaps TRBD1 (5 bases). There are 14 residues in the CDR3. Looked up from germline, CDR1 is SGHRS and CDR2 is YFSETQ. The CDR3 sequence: CASSLGAGANVRTF. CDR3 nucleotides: TGCGCCAGCAGCTTGGGGGCTGGGGCCAACGTCCGGACTTTC.

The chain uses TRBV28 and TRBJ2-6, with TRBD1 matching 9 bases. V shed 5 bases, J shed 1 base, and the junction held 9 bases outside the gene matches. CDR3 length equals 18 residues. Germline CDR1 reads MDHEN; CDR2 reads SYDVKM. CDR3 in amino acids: CASSNRDRVFSGANVLTF. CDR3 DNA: TGTGCCAGCAGTAACCGGGACAGGGTATTTTCTGGGGCCAACGTCCTGACTTTC. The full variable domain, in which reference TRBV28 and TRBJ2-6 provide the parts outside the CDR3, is DVKVTQSSRYLVKRTGEKVFLECVQDMDHENMFWYRQDPGLGLRLIYFSYDVKMKEKGDIPEGYSVSREKKERFSLILESASTNQTSMYLCASSNRDRVFSGANVLTFGAGSRLTVL.

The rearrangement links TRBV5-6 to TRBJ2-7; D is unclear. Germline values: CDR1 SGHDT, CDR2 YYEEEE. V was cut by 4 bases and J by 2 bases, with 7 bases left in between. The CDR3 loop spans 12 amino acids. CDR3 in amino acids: CASSIYTYEQYF. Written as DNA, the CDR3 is TGTGCCAGCAGCATCTACACCTACGAGCAGTACTTC.

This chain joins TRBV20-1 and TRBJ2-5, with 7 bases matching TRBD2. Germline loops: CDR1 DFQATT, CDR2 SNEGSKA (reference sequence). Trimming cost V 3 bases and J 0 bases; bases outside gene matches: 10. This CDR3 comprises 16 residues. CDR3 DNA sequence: TGCAGTGCTAGGGGAGGGGAGCGGGGCTACCAAGAGACCCAGTACTTC. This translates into CSARGGERGYQETQYF.

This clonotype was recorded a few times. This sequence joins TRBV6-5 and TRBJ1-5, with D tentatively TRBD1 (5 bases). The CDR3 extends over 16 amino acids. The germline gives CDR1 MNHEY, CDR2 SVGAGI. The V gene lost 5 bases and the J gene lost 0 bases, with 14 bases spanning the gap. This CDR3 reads CASSSRGGYSNQPQHF. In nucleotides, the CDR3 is TGTGCCAGCAGTAGCCGGGGCGGCTATAGCAATCAGCCCCAGCATTTT.